The T cell receptor beta chain described here comes from a study of PD-1 blockade in classical Hodgkin lymphoma. Produced via immunoSEQ multiplex PCR; TCRdb's table is partial and in-frame only. The sample lists approximately 79,000 clones; 80% to 95% were seen once. All trial patients relapsed after autologous stem cell transplantation. Each best response was a complete response, a partial response or progressive disease. After removal of 2 bases from V and 1 base from J, the junction contained 14 bases not matched to a gene. The CDR3 is 20 amino acids. Germline assignment: CDR1 MNHEY and CDR2 SMNVEV (reference sequence).

The sample consisted of peripheral blood mononuclear cells (PBMCs), taken before the second cycle of nivolumab. The chain uses TRBV27 and TRBJ2-3; 11 bases line up with TRBD2. This TCR was sampled from a human donor with classical Hodgkin lymphoma. The chain's CDR3 is CASSLAQTSGTRYGTDTQYF. The CDR3 nucleotides are TGTGCCAGCAGTTTAGCCCAGACTAGCGGGACCAGGTATGGCACAGATACGCAGTATTTT.